This is a list of T cell receptor beta chains from one sample in a study of OX40 agonist ivuxolimab in advanced cancers. TCRdb keeps only in-frame clones here, not all; method: immunoSEQ multiplex PCR. This table holds roughly 56,000 clones, roughly nine tenths found once. Sample: CD4+ or CD8+ T cells sorted from blood, taken in a trial of the OX40 agonist ivuxolimab. These TCRs come from an adult with an advanced solid tumor such as melanoma, head and neck, liver or kidney cancer. Both conserved end residues are part of each CDR3. The order of the fields is D gene, clone size, J gene, V gene, CDR3 protein, CDR3 DNA. D genes are given only for firm matches. Not all rows give a size; the values are once, few, many and, for expanded clones, a class.

D gene: .
clone size: .
J gene: TRBJ2-7
V gene: TRBV29-1
CDR3 protein: CSVGTLDEQYF
CDR3 DNA: TGCAGCGTTGGGACGTTAGACGAGCAGTACTTC

D gene: .
clone size: .
J gene: TRBJ1-1
V gene: TRBV4-1
CDR3 protein: CASSQQVNTEAFF
CDR3 DNA: TGCGCCAGCAGCCAACAGGTGAACACTGAAGCTTTCTTT

D gene: TRBD2
clone size: .
J gene: TRBJ2-1
V gene: TRBV6-6
CDR3 protein: CASSYAGAPNEQFF
CDR3 DNA: TGTGCCAGCAGTTACGCGGGAGCACCCAATGAGCAGTTCTTC

D gene: .
clone size: .
J gene: TRBJ1-1
V gene: TRBV14
CDR3 protein: CASSQTDWNTEAFF
CDR3 DNA: TGTGCCAGCAGCCAAACGGACTGGAACACTGAAGCTTTCTTT

D gene: .
clone size: .
J gene: TRBJ1-6
V gene: TRBV11-2
CDR3 protein: CASSWSDSNSPLHF
CDR3 DNA: TGTGCCAGCAGCTGGTCCGACAGTAATTCACCCCTCCACTTT

D gene: .
clone size: .
J gene: TRBJ2-1
V gene: TRBV27
CDR3 protein: CASSSLYNEQFF
CDR3 DNA: TGTGCCAGCAGTTCTCTGTACAATGAGCAGTTCTTC

D gene: TRBD1
clone size: .
J gene: TRBJ1-5
V gene: TRBV5-1
CDR3 protein: CASSLGQGADQPQHF
CDR3 DNA: TGCGCCAGCAGCTTGGGACAGGGGGCTGATCAGCCCCAGCATTTT

D gene: .
clone size: .
J gene: TRBJ1-2
V gene: TRBV4-1
CDR3 protein: CASSQVGAGNYGYTF
CDR3 DNA: TGCGCCAGCAGCCAAGTGGGTGCGGGGAACTATGGCTACACCTTC

D gene: TRBD1
clone size: .
J gene: TRBJ2-3
V gene: TRBV7-3
CDR3 protein: CASSLGQGLAGTQYF
CDR3 DNA: TGTGCCAGCAGCCTGGGACAGGGCCTCGCCGGGACGCAGTATTTT

D gene: .
clone size: .
J gene: TRBJ1-2
V gene: TRBV4-3
CDR3 protein: CASSQEGLSGYGYTF
CDR3 DNA: TGCGCCAGCAGCCAAGAAGGCCTCAGTGGCTATGGCTACACCTTC

D gene: TRBD2
clone size: .
J gene: TRBJ2-1
V gene: TRBV7-9
CDR3 protein: CASSYPGLGKDEQFF
CDR3 DNA: TGTGCCAGCAGCTACCCGGGACTAGGAAAGGATGAGCAGTTCTTC

D gene: .
clone size: .
J gene: TRBJ2-1
V gene: TRBV7-9
CDR3 protein: CASSNAGSEQFF
CDR3 DNA: TGTGCCAGCAGCAATGCGGGGAGTGAGCAGTTCTTC

D gene: .
clone size: .
J gene: TRBJ2-7
V gene: TRBV7-2
CDR3 protein: CASTLGSGAPGEQYF
CDR3 DNA: TGTGCCAGCACCCTAGGGTCCGGGGCGCCGGGCGAGCAGTACTTC

D gene: TRBD1
clone size: .
J gene: TRBJ2-7
V gene: TRBV2
CDR3 protein: CASRGQGANHEQYF
CDR3 DNA: TGTGCCAGCAGGGGACAGGGGGCGAACCACGAGCAGTACTTC

D gene: .
clone size: .
J gene: TRBJ1-4
V gene: TRBV5-5
CDR3 protein: CASSEDPAGTNEKLFF
CDR3 DNA: TGTGCCAGCAGCGAAGACCCGGCCGGGACTAATGAAAAACTGTTTTTT

D gene: .
clone size: few
J gene: TRBJ2-2
V gene: TRBV5-6
CDR3 protein: CASSSGGPGGTGELFF
CDR3 DNA: TGTGCCAGCAGCTCTGGGGGGCCGGGAGGCACCGGGGAGCTGTTTTTT

D gene: TRBD1
clone size: .
J gene: TRBJ2-7
V gene: TRBV19
CDR3 protein: CASSISDRGTHEQYF
CDR3 DNA: TGTGCCAGTAGTATTTCCGACAGGGGGACCCACGAGCAGTACTTC

D gene: .
clone size: once
J gene: TRBJ2-2
V gene: TRBV27
CDR3 protein: CASSLSLRATGELFF
CDR3 DNA: TGTGCCAGCAGTTTATCGCTAAGGGCGACCGGGGAGCTGTTTTTT

D gene: .
clone size: .
J gene: TRBJ2-2
V gene: TRBV7-9
CDR3 protein: CASSSRDQKYLGELFF
CDR3 DNA: TGTGCCAGCAGCTCCCGGGACCAGAAGTATCTCGGGGAGCTGTTTTTT

D gene: .
clone size: .
J gene: TRBJ2-7
V gene: TRBV7-8
CDR3 protein: CASSLVGGSYEQYF
CDR3 DNA: TGTGCCAGCAGCTTAGTAGGCGGCTCCTACGAGCAGTACTTC

D gene: TRBD1
clone size: once
J gene: TRBJ1-1
V gene: TRBV10-1
CDR3 protein: CASSIYGTGSTEAFF
CDR3 DNA: TGCGCCAGCAGTATCTACGGGACAGGGTCTACTGAAGCTTTCTTT

D gene: .
clone size: .
J gene: TRBJ1-4
V gene: TRBV19
CDR3 protein: CASSSPGGSTNEKLFF
CDR3 DNA: TGTGCCAGTAGTAGCCCCGGCGGATCAACTAATGAAAAACTGTTTTTT

D gene: .
clone size: .
J gene: TRBJ2-5
V gene: TRBV5-1
CDR3 protein: CASSSVGSISETQYF
CDR3 DNA: TGCGCCAGCAGCTCAGTAGGTTCTATCTCGGAGACCCAGTACTTC

D gene: TRBD1
clone size: .
J gene: TRBJ1-3
V gene: TRBV19
CDR3 protein: CASSPPRGQSSGNTIYF
CDR3 DNA: TGTGCCAGTAGTCCCCCCAGGGGGCAAAGCTCTGGAAACACCATATATTTT

D gene: TRBD1
clone size: .
J gene: TRBJ2-3
V gene: TRBV4-3
CDR3 protein: CASSPRQGSDTQYF
CDR3 DNA: TGCGCCAGCAGCCCCCGACAGGGATCAGATACGCAGTATTTT

D gene: .
clone size: .
J gene: TRBJ2-3
V gene: TRBV5-6
CDR3 protein: CASSQGRAGRLSTDTQYF
CDR3 DNA: TGTGCCAGCAGTCAGGGAAGGGCAGGCCGACTTAGCACAGATACGCAGTATTTT

D gene: .
clone size: .
J gene: TRBJ1-3
V gene: TRBV30
CDR3 protein: CAWNGGNTIYF
CDR3 DNA: TGTGCCTGGAATGGGGGGAACACCATATATTTT